This TCR beta chain came from a study of cytomegalovirus exposure and HLA in healthy donors. The CDR3 length is 15 residues. From germline, CDR1 is MNHNY and CDR2 SVGAGI (reference sequence). V was shortened by 7 bases and J by 2 bases, with 15 bases between the two germline ends. PCR used 60 Vbeta primers and 13 Jbeta primers. Profiled with immunoSEQ multiplex PCR; TCRdb holds only in-frame clones, not every one. The sample has more than 150,000 clones, 77% seen once. This clonotype was sampled from a young man in good health and CMV-seronegative. J is TRBJ2-1 and V is TRBV6-6; D may be TRBD2 (6 bases). The sequencing input was PBMCs. DNA of the CDR3: TGTGCCAGCAATGGCGGGACGGCCCCCTACAATGAGCAGTTCTTC. Protein product: CASNGGTAPYNEQFF.